The present TCR beta chain was sequenced within a study of T cell repertoires in cytomegalovirus infection (dated by TCRdb to 2018 to 2020). About the full investigation: Recently identified HLA-C-restricted CMV epitopes, whose presentation resists viral immunomodulation, were targeted by peptide stimulations together with well-studied HLA-B-restricted epitopes. Donor HLA type was relevant to the analysis, as public TCR beta signatures indicated carriage of CMV infection together with the matching HLA type. Here is what the overall study found, with its caveats: Carriers of CMV infection plus the relevant HLA type were discriminated by the cumulative frequency of public TCR beta family members in the study cohort and in an independent roughly 370-donor cohort. The ex vivo response was dominated by HLA-C-restricted CMV-specific TCR beta clonotypes, which also provided the single most frequent clonotype in two of eight donors.

Sample treatment or condition, as interpreted from the label and publication: in vitro stimulation with specific CMV peptide epitopes to enrich CMV-specific T cells. Taken from the germline V gene, the CDR1 and CDR2 loops are SNHLY and FYNNEI. The junction shows trimming of 3 bases on V and 2 bases on J, and the gene matches do not reach 2 bases of it. The CDR3 contains 15 residues, cysteine and phenylalanine counted. The sequence is cut down to CDR3 DNA, 45 bases in frame from base 1. The run used an Illumina HiSeq 1500. TCRdb ran its own pipeline on the public reads, namely fastp trimming at Q25 and MiXCR clone calling, and kept in-frame beta chains. Records with the same CDR3 protein are collapsed into one entry carrying the most frequent genes and DNA. This sample has 110,000 to 150,000 distinct CDR3 sequences in its table, and approximately 30% of those were observed once. Together, the top ten hold around half of the sample.

This clonotype was detected only once. The clone's antigen remains unknown. No much larger clone exists at a distance of one base, and base qualities are not known. On its own, one read is weak support. The chain is made from TRBV2 and TRBJ2-1; 9 bases in the middle match TRBD2. The source material was CD8+ T cells from cultured PBMCs, sampled from culture after CMV antigen stimulation. The source is a human donor in good health (CMV status not recorded). Some clones in this sample may be carry-over from other donors' samples. The nucleotide sequence is given as TGTGCCAGCAGTGATCTAGCGGGGACCTACAATGAGCAGTTCTTC. Translated, it gives CASSDLAGTYNEQFF.